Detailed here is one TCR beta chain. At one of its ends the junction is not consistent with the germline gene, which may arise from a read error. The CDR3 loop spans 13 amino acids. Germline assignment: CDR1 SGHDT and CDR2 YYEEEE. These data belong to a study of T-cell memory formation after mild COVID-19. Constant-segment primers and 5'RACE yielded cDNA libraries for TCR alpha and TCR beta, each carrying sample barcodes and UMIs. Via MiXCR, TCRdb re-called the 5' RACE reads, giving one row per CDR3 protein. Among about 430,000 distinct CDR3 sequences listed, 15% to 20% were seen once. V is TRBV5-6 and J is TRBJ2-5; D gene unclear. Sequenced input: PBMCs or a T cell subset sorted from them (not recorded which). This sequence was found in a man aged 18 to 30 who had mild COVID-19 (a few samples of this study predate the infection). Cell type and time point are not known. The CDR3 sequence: CASSPGPQGTQYF. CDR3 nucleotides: TGTGCCAGCAGCCCCGGACCTCAAGGGACCCAGTACTTC.